A single sample gave rise to the 17 T cell receptor beta chains below, sequenced in a study of blood T cell repertoires in COVID-19. Only in-frame clones appear in the TCRdb table, and some are missing; sequencing was by immunoSEQ multiplex PCR. The table records under 200,000 clones, 75% to 95% of them present only once. Sequencing was performed on peripheral blood. These receptor sequences come from a man aged 45 to 65 with acute or convalescent COVID-19.

V and J are TRBV6-4 and TRBJ2-2; the match to TRBD1 covers 8 bases. The CDR3 loop spans 14 amino acids. Germline CDR1 and CDR2: MRHNA and SNTAGT. J gave up 0 bases and V 8 bases, and 2 bases lay outside the gene matches. DNA for the CDR3: TGTGCCAGCGGACAGGGAACGAACACCGGGGAGCTGTTTTTT. It is translated as CASGQGTNTGELFF.

This clone appeared once. The V gene is TRBV27, the J gene TRBJ2-7, with a possible D match to TRBD2 (5 bases). V gave up 5 bases and J gave up 4 bases, with 15 bases separating them. CDR3 length equals 14 residues. Germline loops: CDR1 MNHEY, CDR2 SMNVEV (reference sequence). The CDR3: CASSPTPTRYEQYV. The CDR3, as DNA: TGTGCCAGCAGTCCCACACCCACTAGGTACGAGCAGTACGTC.

J is TRBJ1-1 and V is TRBV19; D is undetermined. The V and J ends lost 10 bases and 6 bases respectively, with 21 bases between them. The germline CDR1 and CDR2 sequences are LNHDA and SQIVND (reference sequence). CDR3 length equals 14 residues. The DNA for the CDR3 is TGTGCCACCTCGACTATGGAGGGCAACGCTGAAGCTTTCTTT. Translated, it gives CATSTMEGNAEAFF.

V usage is TRBV9 and J usage is TRBJ1-4; possibly TRBD1 for D (6 bases). Trimming shortened V by 5 bases and J by 8 bases, and 19 bases separated the two germline ends. The CDR3 contains 15 residues. CDR1 SGDLS and CDR2 YYNGEE come from the germline V gene. In DNA form, the CDR3 reads TGTGCCAGCAGTCCCGGCGGGGGCAGGGACGAAAAACTGTTTTTT. It codes for CASSPGGGRDEKLFF.

The rearrangement joins TRBV7-8 to TRBJ2-7; D is undetermined. V lost 2 bases to trimming and J lost 0 bases, with 11 bases between them. The germline gives CDR1 SGHVS, CDR2 FQNEAQ. CDR3 size: 15 residues. CDR3 DNA sequence: TGTGCCAGCAGCTTAAAGCAGGCGCTCTCCTACGAGCAGTACTTC. Protein: CASSLKQALSYEQYF.

This clone was recorded only once. This chain connects TRBV2 to TRBJ2-5; D remains ambiguous. This CDR3 is built from 13 residues. Trimming took 4 bases from V and 1 from J, leaving 7 bases between them. The germline gives CDR1 SNHLY, CDR2 FYNNEI. In DNA form, the CDR3 reads TGTGCCAGCAGTGTGAACAGCCAAGAGACCCAGTACTTC. This codes for CASSVNSQETQYF. Variable domain in full (rest from reference TRBV2 and TRBJ2-5): EPEVTQTPSHQVTQMGQEVILRCVPISNHLYFYWYRQILGQKVEFLVSFYNNEISEKSEIFDDQFSVERPDGSNFTLKIRSTKLEDSAMYFCASSVNSQETQYFGPGTRLLVL.

The chain recombines TRBV27 with TRBJ2-1; the D gene is possibly TRBD1 (5 bases). This CDR3 region has 15 residues. Looked up from germline, CDR1 is MNHEY and CDR2 is SMNVEV (reference sequence). The germline V and J ends were trimmed by 5 bases and 4 bases, with 15 bases remaining between them. CDR3 sequence (DNA): TGTGCCAGCAGTCTCCAGGGTGGTTCTTACAATGAGCAGTTCTTC. Encoded protein: CASSLQGGSYNEQFF.

This clone showed up just a few times. This chain links TRBV7-9 with TRBJ2-2, with TRBD1 identical over 12 bases. Germline CDR1 is SEHNR and CDR2 is FQNEAQ (reference sequence). This CDR3 contains 19 residues. Germline trimming cut 5 bases from V and 0 bases from J; bases unmatched to any gene: 10. The CDR3 is CASSPLSGTGGANTGELFF. For the CDR3, the DNA is TGTGCCAGCAGCCCGCTTTCCGGGACAGGGGGCGCGAACACCGGGGAGCTGTTTTTT.

The gene calls are TRBV19 and TRBJ2-2, with 10 bases aligning to TRBD2. Trimming cost V 4 bases and J 6 bases; bases outside gene matches: 5. The CDR3 extends over 15 amino acids. In germline, CDR1 is LNHDA, CDR2 SQIVND (reference sequence). As DNA, the CDR3 is TGTGCCAGTAGTACCTCTAGCGGGAGTGCCGGGGAGCTGTTTTTT. This encodes CASSTSSGSAGELFF. Based on the CDR3 plus reference TRBV19 and TRBJ2-2, the full variable domain is DGGITQSPKYLFRKEGQNVTLSCEQNLNHDAMYWYRQDPGQGLRLIYYSQIVNDFQKGDIAEGYSVSREKKESFPLTVTSAQKNPTAFYLCASSTSSGSAGELFFGEGSRLTVL.

The chain joins TRBV11-2 to TRBJ2-1; TRBD2 agrees at 8 bases. CDR1 and CDR2 (germline): SGHAT, FQNNGV. The ends lost 4 bases at V and 3 bases at J; junction bases unmatched: 5. The CDR3 spans 15 residues. The chain's CDR3 is CASSSGTRVYNEQFF. Here the CDR3 DNA reads TGTGCCAGCAGCTCCGGGACTAGGGTCTACAATGAGCAGTTCTTC.

This clone was detected once. This chain connects TRBV9 to TRBJ1-4; a weak D match, TRBD1 (5 bases). The CDR3 loop spans 15 amino acids. V lost 1 base and J lost 1, with 8 bases in between. The V gene's germline CDR1 is SGDLS and CDR2 YYNGEE. The CDR3 is CASSVSQGTNEKLFF. For the CDR3, the DNA is TGTGCCAGCAGCGTATCCCAGGGAACTAATGAAAAACTGTTTTTT.

The rearrangement joins TRBV28 to TRBJ1-1, with TRBD1 matching over 8 bases. Germline V gene data show CDR1 as MDHEN and CDR2 as SYDVKM. V gave up 3 bases and J gave up 5 bases; unmatched junction bases: 11. The CDR3 sequence is 16 residues long. The CDR3 is CASSFYRGKRKTEAFF. CDR3 coding DNA: TGTGCCAGCAGTTTCTACAGGGGGAAGCGGAAAACTGAAGCTTTCTTT.

This chain joins TRBV6-1 and TRBJ2-5; TRBD2 matches at 11 bases. The CDR3 length is 20 residues. The germline gives CDR1 MNHNS, CDR2 SASEGT. The V and J ends lost 2 bases and 9 bases, in that order; junction bases with no gene match: 23. The CDR3 is CASSEYSLAGVNPRRRAQYF. For the CDR3, the DNA is TGTGCCAGCAGTGAATATTCACTAGCGGGAGTTAATCCCAGGAGGAGGGCCCAGTACTTC.

V is TRBV19 and J is TRBJ2-1; perhaps TRBD1 as D (6 bases). V was pared by 8 bases and J by 4 bases, with 21 bases between. The CDR3 covers 16 residues. CDR1 is LNHDA, CDR2 SQIVND, per germline (reference sequence). The CDR3 protein is CASGTGSSRYYNEQFF. CDR3 nucleotide sequence: TGTGCCAGTGGTACAGGGTCGAGCAGATATTACAATGAGCAGTTCTTC.

The chain joins TRBV12-3 or TRBV12-4 to TRBJ2-3; D is ambiguous. V was shortened by 5 bases and J by 3 bases, with 3 bases between the two germline ends. CDR3 size: 11 residues. In nucleotides, the CDR3 is TGTGCCAGCAGTCAAACAGATACGCAGTATTTT. This encodes CASSQTDTQYF.

The chain links TRBV7-8 to TRBJ2-1; 10 bases map to TRBD2. The CDR3 spans 13 residues. Trimming cost V 8 bases and J 2 bases; bases outside gene matches: 0. Germline-derived CDR1 and CDR2 are SGHVS and FQNEAQ. CDR3 amino acids: CASLAGAYNEQFF. The DNA for the CDR3 is TGTGCCAGCCTAGCGGGAGCCTACAATGAGCAGTTCTTC.

The rearrangement links TRBV21-1 to TRBJ1-4; the listed D gene, TRBD1, was not tested against the DNA. TRBV21-1 is noted as a pseudogene. The CDR3 extends over 13 amino acids. The CDR3 spells CASRRDRNEKLFF. For the CDR3, the DNA is TGTGCCAGCAGGAGAGACAGAAATGAAAAACTGTTTTTT.